These T cell receptor delta chains were read from a single sample in a study of Vδ1+ human thymocytes. TCRdb re-analyzed the multiplex PCR reads via CATT. The repertoire includes approximately 58,000 delta-chain clones, roughly 15% of them detected once, and about 0.4% sits in the top ten. The sample comprised Vdelta1+ gamma-delta thymocytes from the thymus. The origin of the receptors is a girl less than two years old who had congenital heart surgery. Both conserved end residues are part of each CDR3. A D gene is named only where the DNA matches it firmly. Part of the rows lack a size; the others show once, few, many or a class for expanded clones.

j_call d_call v_call clone_size cdr3_nt cdr3_aa
TRDJ1 TRDD2 TRDV1 few TGTGCTCTTGGGGTCCTCCAGATTCTTCCTACCGGCCTAATCACCGATAAACTCATCTTT CALGVLQILPTGLITDKLIF
TRDJ1 TRDD3 TRDV1 - TGTGCTCTTGGGGATAGTATCCAGAACCAGGTACTGGGGGTCGCGTACACCGATAAACTCATCTTT CALGDSIQNQVLGVAYTDKLIF
TRDJ1 TRDD3 TRDV1 - TGTGCTCTTGGGGAACGGCGGGACATTCCGGCACTGGGGGATACGCCTTACACCGATAAACTCATCTTT CALGERRDIPALGDTPYTDKLIF
TRDJ1 - TRDV1 - TGTGCTCTTGGGGACTGGTCCAGTGGGTACATCGGTAAACTCATCTTT CALGDWSSGYIGKLIF
TRDJ1 - TRDV1 few TGTGCTCTTGGAGGGCCTTCCAAACACCAGTGGGGGGAGTCCACCGATAAACTCATCTTT CALGGPSKHQWGESTDKLIF
TRDJ2 - TRDV1 few TGTGCTCTTGGATCACTAGTCCTACTACGTGGGACAGCACAGCTCTTCTTT CALGSLVLLRGTAQLFF
TRDJ1 TRDD3 TRDV1 few TGTGCTCTTGGGAACACTACTGGGGATTCCGATAAACTCATCTTT CALGNTTGDSDKLIF
TRDJ1 - TRDV1 - TGTGCTCTTGGGGAACTAGGACTACCTGGTGGCACCGATAAACTCATCTTT CALGELGLPGGTDKLIF
TRDJ3 - TRDV2 few TGTGCCTGTGACACCGAGACTGGAAGCTCCTGGGACACCCGACAGATGTTTTTC CACDTETGSSWDTRQMFF
TRDJ1 - TRDV1 few TGTGCTCTTGGGCATGCGGGGGACGCTAAACTCATCTTT CALGHAGDAKLIF
TRDJ1 TRDD3 TRDV1 - TGTGCTCTTGGGTCCCCCCTCGGGGGATACGCGGATAAACTCATCTTT CALGSPLGGYADKLIF
TRDJ1 TRDD3 TRDV1 few TGTGCTCTTGGGGAAGTTCACCTACGTGAAGGTACTGGGGGAAACACCGATAAACTCATCTTT CALGEVHLREGTGGNTDKLIF
TRDJ1 TRDD3 TRDV1 - TGTGCTCTTGGGGGTACTAGAGAGCTGGGGGATACAAGCACCGATAAACTCATCTTT CALGGTRELGDTSTDKLIF
TRDJ3 - TRDV2 - TGTGCCTGTGACACCGGGGGTCCAAGCTCCTGGGACACCCGACAGACGTTTTTC CACDTGGPSSWDTRQTFF
TRDJ1 TRDD3 TRDV1 few TGTGCTCTTGGGAGAGTTTCATCATACTGGGGGATACAAGCCGATAAACTCATCTTT CALGRVSSYWGIQADKLIF
TRDJ1 TRDD3 TRDV1 - TGTGCTCTTGGGGAAGGGGGATTTGAGGGCGATAAACTCATCTTT CALGEGGFEGDKLIF
TRDJ1 TRDD3 TRDV2 - TGTGCCTGTGACACTACAAAACTGGGGGGTGGGCAAGCCCACCCCGCCGATAAACTCATCTTT CACDTTKLGGGQAHPADKLIF
TRDJ1 TRDD3 TRDV1 few TGTGCTCTTGGGGAACTTACTGGGGGATACCCCTACACCGATAAACTCATCTTT CALGELTGGYPYTDKLIF
TRDJ1 - TRDV1 few TGTGCTCTTGGGTCCTTCAACGGTAAACTCATCTTT CALGSFNGKLIF
TRDJ1 TRDD3 TRDV1 few TGTGCTCTTGGGGATTTTACCTTCCTACTGGGGGATAAAGGTAAACTCATCTTT CALGDFTFLLGDKGKLIF
TRDJ1 TRDD3 TRDV1 few TGTGCTCTTGGGGCCCCATTACTGGGGCCTTTCGATAAACTCATCTTT CALGAPLLGPFDKLIF
TRDJ1 TRDD3 TRDV1 few TGTGCTCTTGGTTTACTGGGGGATCCCGATAAACTCATCTTT CALGLLGDPDKLIF